Listed here is a single T cell receptor beta chain. The antigen remains unidentified. The sample is drawn from a study of cytomegalovirus exposure and HLA in healthy donors. The study's findings and limits: A later analysis by the authors found several of the most significant clusters apparently linked to common viral pathogens.

PCR involved 60 Vbeta and 13 Jbeta primers. Profiled with immunoSEQ multiplex PCR; TCRdb holds only in-frame clones, not every one. The data show 100,000 or so clones, with approximately 75% seen just once and 1.5% to 2% held by the top ten. This TCR was recovered from a woman aged 40 to 50 in good health and CMV-seronegative. Input material: PBMCs.

The CDR3 region has the DNA TGCGCCAGCAGCTTGGCGGGACTAGCGGGAGGGCCGTACGAGCAGTACTTC. Amino acid sequence: CASSLAGLAGGPYEQYF. This chain uses TRBV5-1 with TRBJ2-7; 16 positions match TRBD2. The junction had 4 bases not matched to a gene; V was cut back by 0 bases and J by 4 bases. Germline CDR1 reads SGHRS; CDR2 reads YFSETQ. The CDR3 has 17 amino acids.